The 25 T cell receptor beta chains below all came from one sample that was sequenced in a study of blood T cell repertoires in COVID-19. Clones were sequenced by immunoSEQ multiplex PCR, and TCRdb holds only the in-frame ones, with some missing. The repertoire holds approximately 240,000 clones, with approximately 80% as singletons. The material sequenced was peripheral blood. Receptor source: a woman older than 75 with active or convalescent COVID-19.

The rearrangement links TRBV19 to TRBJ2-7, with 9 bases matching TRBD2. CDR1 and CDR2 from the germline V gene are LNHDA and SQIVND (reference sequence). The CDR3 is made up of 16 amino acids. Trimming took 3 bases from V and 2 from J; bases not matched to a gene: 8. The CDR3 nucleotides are TGTGCCAGTAGTATCCCGGCCGCGGGGGGGGCCTACGAGCAGTACTTC. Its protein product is CASSIPAAGGAYEQYF. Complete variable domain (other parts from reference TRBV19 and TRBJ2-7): DGGITQSPKYLFRKEGQNVTLSCEQNLNHDAMYWYRQDPGQGLRLIYYSQIVNDFQKGDIAEGYSVSREKKESFPLTVTSAQKNPTAFYLCASSIPAAGGAYEQYFGPGTRLTVT.

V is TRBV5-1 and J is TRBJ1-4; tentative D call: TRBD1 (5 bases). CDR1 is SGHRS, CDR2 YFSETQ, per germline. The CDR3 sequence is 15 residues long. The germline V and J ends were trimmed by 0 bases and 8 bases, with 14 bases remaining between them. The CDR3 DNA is TGCGCCAGCAGCTTGGATACAGGCGGGGGAGAAAAACTGTTTTTT. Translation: CASSLDTGGGEKLFF.

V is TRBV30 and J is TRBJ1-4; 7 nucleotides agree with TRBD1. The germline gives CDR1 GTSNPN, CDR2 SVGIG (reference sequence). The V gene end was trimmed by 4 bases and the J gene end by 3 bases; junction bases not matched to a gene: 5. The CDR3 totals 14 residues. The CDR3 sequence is CAWTAGTANEKLFF. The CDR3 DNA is TGTGCCTGGACCGCCGGGACAGCTAATGAAAAACTGTTTTTT.

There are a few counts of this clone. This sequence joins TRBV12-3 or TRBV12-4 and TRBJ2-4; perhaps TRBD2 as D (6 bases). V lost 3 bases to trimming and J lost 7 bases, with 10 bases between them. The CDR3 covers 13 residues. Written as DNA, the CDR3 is TGTGCCAGCAGTTTCCGGGGGACTAACATTCAGTACTTC. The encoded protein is CASSFRGTNIQYF.

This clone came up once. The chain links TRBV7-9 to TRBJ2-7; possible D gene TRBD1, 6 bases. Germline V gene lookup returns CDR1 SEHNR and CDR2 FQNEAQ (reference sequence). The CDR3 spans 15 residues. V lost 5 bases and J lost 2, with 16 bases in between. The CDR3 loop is CASSLPDRHAYEQYF. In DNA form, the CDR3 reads TGTGCCAGCAGCCTACCTGACAGGCACGCCTACGAGCAGTACTTC.

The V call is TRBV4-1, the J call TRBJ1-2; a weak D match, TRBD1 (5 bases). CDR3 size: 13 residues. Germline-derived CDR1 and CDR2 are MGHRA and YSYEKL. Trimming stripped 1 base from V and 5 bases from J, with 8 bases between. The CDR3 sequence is CASSQVGDYGYTF. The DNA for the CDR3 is TGCGCCAGCAGCCAAGTAGGGGATTATGGCTACACCTTC.

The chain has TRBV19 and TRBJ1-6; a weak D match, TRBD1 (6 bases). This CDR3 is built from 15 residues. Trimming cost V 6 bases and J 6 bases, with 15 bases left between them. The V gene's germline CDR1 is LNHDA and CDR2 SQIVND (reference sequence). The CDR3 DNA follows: TGTGCCAGTAGGGGGACACCGGGGGGTAATTCACCCCTCCACTTT. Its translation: CASRGTPGGNSPLHF.

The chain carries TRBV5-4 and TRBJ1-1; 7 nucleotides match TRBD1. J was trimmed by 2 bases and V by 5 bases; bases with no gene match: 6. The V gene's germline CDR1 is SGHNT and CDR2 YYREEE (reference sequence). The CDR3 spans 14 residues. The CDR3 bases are TGTGCCAGCAGGTTGACAGGGACCAACACTGAAGCTTTCTTT. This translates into CASRLTGTNTEAFF.

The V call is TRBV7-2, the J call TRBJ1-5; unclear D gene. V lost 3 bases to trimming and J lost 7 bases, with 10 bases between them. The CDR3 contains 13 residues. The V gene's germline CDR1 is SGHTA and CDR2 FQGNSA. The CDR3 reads CASSFVPVQPQHF. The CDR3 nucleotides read TGTGCCAGCAGCTTTGTGCCGGTGCAGCCCCAGCATTTT.

The CDR3 sequence: CASSLGFGTGNQETQYF. The CDR3 nucleotides read TGCGCCAGCAGCTTGGGTTTTGGGACAGGGAACCAAGAGACCCAGTACTTC. This chain connects TRBV5-1 to TRBJ2-5; TRBD1 agrees at 9 bases. The CDR3 length is 17 residues. Germline V CDR1 and CDR2: SGHRS, YFSETQ. Trimming removed 0 bases from V and 0 bases from J; junction bases left unmatched: 6.

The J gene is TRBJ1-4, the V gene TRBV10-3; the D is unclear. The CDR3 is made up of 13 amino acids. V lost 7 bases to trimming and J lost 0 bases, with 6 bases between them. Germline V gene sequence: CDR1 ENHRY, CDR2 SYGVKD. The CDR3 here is CAITPATNEKLFF. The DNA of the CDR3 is TGTGCCATCACCCCCGCAACTAATGAAAAACTGTTTTTT.

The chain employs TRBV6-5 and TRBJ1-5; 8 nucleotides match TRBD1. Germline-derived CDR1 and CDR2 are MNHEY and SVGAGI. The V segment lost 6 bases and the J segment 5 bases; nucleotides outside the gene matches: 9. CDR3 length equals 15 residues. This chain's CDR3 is CASSPEGQVHQPQHF. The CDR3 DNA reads TGTGCCAGCAGCCCCGAGGGACAGGTCCATCAGCCCCAGCATTTT.

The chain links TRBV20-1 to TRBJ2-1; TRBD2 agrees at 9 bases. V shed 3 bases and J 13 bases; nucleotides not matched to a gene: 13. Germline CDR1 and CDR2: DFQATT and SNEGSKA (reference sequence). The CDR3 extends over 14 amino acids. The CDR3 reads CSASASGITSFQFF. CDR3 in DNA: TGCAGTGCTAGTGCTAGCGGGATAACAAGCTTCCAGTTCTTC.

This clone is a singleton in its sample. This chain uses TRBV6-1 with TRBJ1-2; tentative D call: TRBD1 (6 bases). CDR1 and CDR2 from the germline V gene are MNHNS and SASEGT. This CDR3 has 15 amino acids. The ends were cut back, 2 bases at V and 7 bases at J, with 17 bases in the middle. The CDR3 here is CASSEMGHGVPGYTF. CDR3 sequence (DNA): TGTGCCAGCAGTGAAATGGGACACGGTGTTCCTGGCTACACCTTC.

The CDR3 is CASSQELAGGRGELFF. Written as DNA, the CDR3 is TGTGCCAGCAGCCAAGAACTAGCGGGAGGTAGAGGGGAGCTGTTTTTT. The chain employs TRBV4-2 and TRBJ2-2; 12 bases align to TRBD2. The germline CDR1 and CDR2 sequences are LGHNA and YNFKEQ. The CDR3 spans 16 residues. V shed 0 bases and J 8 bases; nucleotides not matched to a gene: 4.

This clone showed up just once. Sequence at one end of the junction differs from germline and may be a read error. CDR3 DNA: TGCAGTGCTAGAGTTGGGAGCCCAGTATTT. This translates into CSARVGSPVF. The chain has TRBV20-1 and TRBJ1-4; D gene ambiguous. Germline V gene sequence: CDR1 DFQATT, CDR2 SNEGSKA (reference sequence). The CDR3 has 10 residues.

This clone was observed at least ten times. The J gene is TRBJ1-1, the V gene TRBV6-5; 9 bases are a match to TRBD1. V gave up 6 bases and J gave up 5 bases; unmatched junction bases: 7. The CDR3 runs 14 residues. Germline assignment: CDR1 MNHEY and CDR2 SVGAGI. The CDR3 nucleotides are TGTGCCAGCAGACTACAGGGGGCAGGGACTGAAGCTTTCTTT. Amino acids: CASRLQGAGTEAFF.

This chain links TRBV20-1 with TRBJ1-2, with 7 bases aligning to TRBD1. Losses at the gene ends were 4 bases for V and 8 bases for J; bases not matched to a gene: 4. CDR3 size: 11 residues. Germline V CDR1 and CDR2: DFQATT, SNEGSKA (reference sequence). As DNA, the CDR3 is TGCAGTGCTACCACAGGGGAGGGCTACACCTTC. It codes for CSATTGEGYTF.

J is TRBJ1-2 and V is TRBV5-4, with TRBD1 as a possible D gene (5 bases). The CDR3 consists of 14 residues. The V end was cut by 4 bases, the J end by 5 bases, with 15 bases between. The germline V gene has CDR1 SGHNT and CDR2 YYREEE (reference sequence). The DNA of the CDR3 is TGTGCCAGCAGCCAGGGTGGGGCGGAATATGGCTACACCTTC. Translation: CASSQGGAEYGYTF.

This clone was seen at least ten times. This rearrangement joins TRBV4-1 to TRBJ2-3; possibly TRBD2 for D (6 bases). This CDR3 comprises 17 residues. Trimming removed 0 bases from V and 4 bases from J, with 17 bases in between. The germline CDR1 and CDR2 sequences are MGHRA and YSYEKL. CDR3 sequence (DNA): TGCGCCAGCAGCCAAGATGGGGTACGCGGGGCGGCAGATACGCAGTATTTT. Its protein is CASSQDGVRGAADTQYF.

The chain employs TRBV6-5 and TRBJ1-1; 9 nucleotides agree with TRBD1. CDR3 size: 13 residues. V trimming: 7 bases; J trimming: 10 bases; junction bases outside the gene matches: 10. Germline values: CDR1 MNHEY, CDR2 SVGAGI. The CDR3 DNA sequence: TGTGCCAGCACTAACGGACAGGGGAGAAGAGCTTTCTTT. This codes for CASTNGQGRRAFF.

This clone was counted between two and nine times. This CDR3 is CASSRLDRDGYTF. The CDR3 DNA reads TGTGCCAGCAGCCGCCTGGACAGGGATGGCTACACCTTC. This chain uses TRBV7-8 with TRBJ1-2, with 8 bases identical to TRBD1. With V trimmed by 5 bases and J by 6 bases, 5 bases remained unmatched. Germline-derived CDR1 and CDR2 are SGHVS and FQNEAQ. The CDR3 totals 13 residues.

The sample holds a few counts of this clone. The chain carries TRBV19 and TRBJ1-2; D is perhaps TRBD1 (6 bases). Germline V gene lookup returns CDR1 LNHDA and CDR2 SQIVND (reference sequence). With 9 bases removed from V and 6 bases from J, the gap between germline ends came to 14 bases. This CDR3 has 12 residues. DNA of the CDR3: TGTGCCAGCTCAGGGGCGATTCATGGCTACACCTTC. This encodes CASSGAIHGYTF.

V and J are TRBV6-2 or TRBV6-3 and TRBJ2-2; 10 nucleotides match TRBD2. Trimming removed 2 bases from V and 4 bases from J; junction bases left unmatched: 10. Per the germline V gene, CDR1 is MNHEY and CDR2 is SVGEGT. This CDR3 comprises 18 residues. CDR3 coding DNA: TGTGCCAGCAGTTACAGTCTAGCGGGAGCCCCGGGCACCGGGGAGCTGTTTTTT. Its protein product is CASSYSLAGAPGTGELFF.

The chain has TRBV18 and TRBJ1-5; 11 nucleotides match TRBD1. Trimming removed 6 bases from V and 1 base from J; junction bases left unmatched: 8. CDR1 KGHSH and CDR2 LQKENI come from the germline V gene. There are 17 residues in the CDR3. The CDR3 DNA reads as TGTGCCAGCTCGAGGACAGGGGGCGAGAAGAGCAATCAGCCCCAGCATTTT. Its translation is CASSRTGGEKSNQPQHF. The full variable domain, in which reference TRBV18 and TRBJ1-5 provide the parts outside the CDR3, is NAGVMQNPRHLVRRRGQEARLRCSPMKGHSHVYWYRQLPEEGLKFMVYLQKENIIDESGMPKERFSAEFPKEGPSILRIQQVVRGDSAAYFCASSRTGGEKSNQPQHFGDGTRLSIL.